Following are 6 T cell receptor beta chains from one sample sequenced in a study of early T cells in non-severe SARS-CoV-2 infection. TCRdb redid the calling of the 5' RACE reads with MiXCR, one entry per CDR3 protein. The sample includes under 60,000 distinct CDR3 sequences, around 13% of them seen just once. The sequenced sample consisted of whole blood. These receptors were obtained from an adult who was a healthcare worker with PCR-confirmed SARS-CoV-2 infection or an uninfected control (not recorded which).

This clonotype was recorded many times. The DNA of the CDR3 is TGTGCCAGCAGGGGTAGGGGGAATGAGCAGTTCTTC. It codes for CASRGRGNEQFF. This chain connects TRBV7-3 to TRBJ2-1, with a possible D match to TRBD1 (6 bases). The V gene lost 6 bases and the J gene lost 7 bases, with 10 bases spanning the gap. The CDR3 sequence is 12 residues long. CDR1 is SGHTA, CDR2 FQGTGA, per germline. The full variable domain, its missing parts supplied by reference TRBV7-3 and TRBJ2-1, is GAGVSQTPSNKVTEKGKYVELRCDPISGHTALYWYRQSLGQGPEFLIYFQGTGAADDSGLPNDRFFAVRPEGSVSTLKIQRTERGDSAVYLCASRGRGNEQFFGPGTRLTVL.

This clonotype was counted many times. The CDR3 DNA reads TGTGCCAGCAGGTCGACAGGGTTAGACTACAATGAGCAGTTCTTC. Protein product: CASRSTGLDYNEQFF. V is TRBV12-3 or TRBV12-4 and J is TRBJ2-1; 7 bases fit TRBD1. The junction had 8 bases not matched to a gene; V was cut back by 6 bases and J by 3 bases. The CDR3 runs 15 residues.

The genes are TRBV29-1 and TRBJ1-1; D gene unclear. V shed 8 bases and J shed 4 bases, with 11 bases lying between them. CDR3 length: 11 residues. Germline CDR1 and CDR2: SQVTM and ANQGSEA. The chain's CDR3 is CSPVRLTEAFF. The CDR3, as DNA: TGCAGCCCCGTGCGCCTCACTGAAGCTTTCTTT.

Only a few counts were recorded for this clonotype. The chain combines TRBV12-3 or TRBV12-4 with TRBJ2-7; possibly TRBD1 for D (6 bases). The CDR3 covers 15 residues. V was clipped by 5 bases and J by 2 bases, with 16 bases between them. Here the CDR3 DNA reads TGTGCCAGCAGTCTCCGGGACATTGGGGCCTACGAGCAGTACTTC. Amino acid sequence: CASSLRDIGAYEQYF.

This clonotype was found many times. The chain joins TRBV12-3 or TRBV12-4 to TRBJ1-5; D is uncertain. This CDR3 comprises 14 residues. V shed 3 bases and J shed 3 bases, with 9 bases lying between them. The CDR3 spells CASSFFGYNQPQHF. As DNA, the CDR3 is TGTGCCAGCAGTTTTTTCGGATACAATCAGCCCCAGCATTTT.

The CDR3 bases are TGTGCCAGCAGTGAGGAGCCAGCCTACTACGAGCAGTACTTC. As protein: CASSEEPAYYEQYF. The chain joins TRBV2 to TRBJ2-7; D is unresolved. The CDR3 consists of 14 residues. V was pared by 3 bases and J by 3 bases, with 12 bases between. In germline, CDR1 is SNHLY, CDR2 FYNNEI.